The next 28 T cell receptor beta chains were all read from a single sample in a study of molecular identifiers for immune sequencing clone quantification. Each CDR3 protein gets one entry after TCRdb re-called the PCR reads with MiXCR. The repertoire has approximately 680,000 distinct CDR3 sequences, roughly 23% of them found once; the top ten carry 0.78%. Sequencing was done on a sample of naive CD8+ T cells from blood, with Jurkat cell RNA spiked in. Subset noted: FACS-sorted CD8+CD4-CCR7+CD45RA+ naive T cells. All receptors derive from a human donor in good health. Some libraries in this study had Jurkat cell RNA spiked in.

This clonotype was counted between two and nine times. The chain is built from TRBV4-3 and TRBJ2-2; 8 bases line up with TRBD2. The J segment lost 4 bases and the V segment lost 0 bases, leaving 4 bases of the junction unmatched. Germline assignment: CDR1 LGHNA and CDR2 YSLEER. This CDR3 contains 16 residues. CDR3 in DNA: TGCGCCAGCAGCCAAGAACGGCTAGCGGGCACCGGGGAGCTGTTTTTT. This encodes CASSQERLAGTGELFF.

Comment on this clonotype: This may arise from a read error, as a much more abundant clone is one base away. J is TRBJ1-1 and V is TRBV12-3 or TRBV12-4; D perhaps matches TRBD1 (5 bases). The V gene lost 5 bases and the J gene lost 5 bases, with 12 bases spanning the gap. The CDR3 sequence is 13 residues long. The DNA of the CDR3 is TGTGCCAGCAGTCTAAGAGAGGGGACTGAAGCTTTCTTT. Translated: CASSLREGTEAFF.

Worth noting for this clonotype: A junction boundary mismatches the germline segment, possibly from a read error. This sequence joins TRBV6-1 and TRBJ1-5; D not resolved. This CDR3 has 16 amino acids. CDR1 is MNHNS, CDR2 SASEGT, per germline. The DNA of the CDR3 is TGTGCCAGCAGTGAACTTCAATTAGGCGGCAATCGGCCCCAGCATTTT. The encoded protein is CASSELQLGGNRPQHF.

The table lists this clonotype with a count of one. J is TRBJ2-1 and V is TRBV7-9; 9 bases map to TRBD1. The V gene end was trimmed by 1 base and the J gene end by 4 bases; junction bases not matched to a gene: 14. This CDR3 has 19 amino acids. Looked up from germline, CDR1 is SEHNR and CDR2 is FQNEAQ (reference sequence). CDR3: CASSLGPGQGVSRYNEQFF. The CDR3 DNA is TGTGCCAGCAGCTTAGGACCGGGACAGGGAGTTTCGAGGTACAATGAGCAGTTCTTC.

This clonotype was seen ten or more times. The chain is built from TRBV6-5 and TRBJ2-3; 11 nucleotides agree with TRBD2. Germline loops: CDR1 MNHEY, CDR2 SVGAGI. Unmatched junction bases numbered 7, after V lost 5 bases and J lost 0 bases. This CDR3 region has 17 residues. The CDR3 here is CASSPLLAGGSTDTQYF. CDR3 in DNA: TGTGCCAGCAGTCCACTTCTAGCGGGGGGTAGCACAGATACGCAGTATTTT.

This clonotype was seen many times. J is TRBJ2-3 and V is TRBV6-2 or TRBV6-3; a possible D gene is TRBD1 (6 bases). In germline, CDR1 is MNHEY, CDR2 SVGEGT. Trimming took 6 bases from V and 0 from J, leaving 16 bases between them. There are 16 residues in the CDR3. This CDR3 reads CASRGAATWSTDTQYF. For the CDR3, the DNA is TGTGCCAGCAGGGGGGCGGCTACCTGGAGCACAGATACGCAGTATTTT.

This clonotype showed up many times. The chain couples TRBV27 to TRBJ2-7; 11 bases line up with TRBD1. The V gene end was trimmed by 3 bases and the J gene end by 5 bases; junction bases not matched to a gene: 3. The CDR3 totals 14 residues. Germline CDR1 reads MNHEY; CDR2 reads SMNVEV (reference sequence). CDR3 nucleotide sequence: TGTGCCAGCAGTTTCGGGACAGGGGGTAACGAGCAGTACTTC. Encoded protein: CASSFGTGGNEQYF.

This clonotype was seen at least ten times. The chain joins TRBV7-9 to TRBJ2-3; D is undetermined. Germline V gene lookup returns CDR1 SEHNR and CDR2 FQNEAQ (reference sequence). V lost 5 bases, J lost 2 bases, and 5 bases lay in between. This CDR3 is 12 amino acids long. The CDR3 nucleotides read TGTGCCAGCAGCGAATCCACAGATACGCAGTATTTT. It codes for CASSESTDTQYF.

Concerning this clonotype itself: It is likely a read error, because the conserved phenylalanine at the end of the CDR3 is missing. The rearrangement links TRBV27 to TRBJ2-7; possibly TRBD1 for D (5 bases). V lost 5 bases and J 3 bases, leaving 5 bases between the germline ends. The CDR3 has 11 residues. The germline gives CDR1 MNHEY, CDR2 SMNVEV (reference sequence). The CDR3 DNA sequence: TGTGCCAGCAGTAGGGGCTACGAGCAGTACTGC. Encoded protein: CASSRGYEQYC.

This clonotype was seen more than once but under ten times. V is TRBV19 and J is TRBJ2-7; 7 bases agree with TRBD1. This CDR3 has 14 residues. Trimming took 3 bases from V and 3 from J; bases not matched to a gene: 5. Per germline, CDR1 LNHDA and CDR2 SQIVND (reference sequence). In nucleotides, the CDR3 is TGTGCCAGTAGTATGGGGACAGCATACTACGAGCAGTACTTC. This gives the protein CASSMGTAYYEQYF.

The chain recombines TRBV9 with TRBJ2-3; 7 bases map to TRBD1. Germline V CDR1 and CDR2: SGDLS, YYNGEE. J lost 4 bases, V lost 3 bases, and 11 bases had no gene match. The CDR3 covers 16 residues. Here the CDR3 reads CASSAGQPGMADTQYF. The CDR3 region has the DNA TGTGCCAGCAGCGCGGGACAGCCAGGAATGGCAGATACGCAGTATTTT.

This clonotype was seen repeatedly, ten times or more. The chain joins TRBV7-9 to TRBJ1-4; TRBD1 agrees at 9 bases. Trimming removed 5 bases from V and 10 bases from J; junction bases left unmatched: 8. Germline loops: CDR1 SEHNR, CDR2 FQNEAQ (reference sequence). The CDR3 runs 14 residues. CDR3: CASSPGQGLGKLFF. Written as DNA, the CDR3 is TGTGCCAGCAGCCCGGGACAGGGTCTTGGAAAACTGTTTTTT.

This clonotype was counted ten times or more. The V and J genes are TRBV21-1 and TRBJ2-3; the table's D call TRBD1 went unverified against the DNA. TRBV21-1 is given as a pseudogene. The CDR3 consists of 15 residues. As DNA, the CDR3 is TGTGCCAGCAGCTCGCCGCCCAGAGGCACAGATACGCAGTATTTT. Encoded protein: CASSSPPRGTDTQYF.

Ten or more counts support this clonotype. The CDR3 protein is CASSPGLAGAETQYF. The CDR3 coding sequence is TGTGCCAGCAGCCCGGGACTAGCGGGGGCTGAGACCCAGTACTTC. V gene TRBV13 combines with J gene TRBJ2-5; the match to TRBD2 covers 14 bases. J gave up 5 bases and V 5 bases, and 4 bases lay outside the gene matches. The CDR3 runs to 15 residues. The V gene's germline CDR1 is PRHDT and CDR2 FYEKMQ (reference sequence).

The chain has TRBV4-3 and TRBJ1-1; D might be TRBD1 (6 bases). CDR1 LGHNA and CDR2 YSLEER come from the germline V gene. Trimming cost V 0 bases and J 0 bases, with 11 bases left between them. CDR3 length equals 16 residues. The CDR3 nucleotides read TGCGCCAGCAGCCAAGATTGGGGGACATTGAACACTGAAGCTTTCTTT. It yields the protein CASSQDWGTLNTEAFF.

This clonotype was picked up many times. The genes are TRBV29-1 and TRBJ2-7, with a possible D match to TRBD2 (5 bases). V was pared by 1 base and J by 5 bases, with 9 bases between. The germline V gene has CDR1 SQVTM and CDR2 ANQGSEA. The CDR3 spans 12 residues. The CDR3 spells CSVEGIGDEQYF. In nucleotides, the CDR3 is TGCAGCGTTGAAGGGATCGGGGACGAGCAGTACTTC.

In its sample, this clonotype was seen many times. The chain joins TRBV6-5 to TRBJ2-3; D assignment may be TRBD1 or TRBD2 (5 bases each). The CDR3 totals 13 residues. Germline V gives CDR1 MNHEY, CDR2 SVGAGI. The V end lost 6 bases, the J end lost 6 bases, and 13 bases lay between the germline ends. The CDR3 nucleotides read TGTGCCAGCAGCCTGGGACGGAGGGATACGCAGTATTTT. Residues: CASSLGRRDTQYF.

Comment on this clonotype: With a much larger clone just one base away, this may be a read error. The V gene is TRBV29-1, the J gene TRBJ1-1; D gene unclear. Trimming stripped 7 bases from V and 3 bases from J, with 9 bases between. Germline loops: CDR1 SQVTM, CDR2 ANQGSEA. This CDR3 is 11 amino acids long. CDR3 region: CSASMDTEAFF. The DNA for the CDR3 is TGCAGCGCATCGATGGACACTGAAGCTTTCTTT.

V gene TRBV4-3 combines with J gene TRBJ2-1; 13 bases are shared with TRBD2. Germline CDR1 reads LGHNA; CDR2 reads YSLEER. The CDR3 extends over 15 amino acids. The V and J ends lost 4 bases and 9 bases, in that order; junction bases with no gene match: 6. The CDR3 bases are TGCGCCAGCAGCCGGACTAGCGGGAGTTTCACTGAGCAGTTCTTC. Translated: CASSRTSGSFTEQFF.

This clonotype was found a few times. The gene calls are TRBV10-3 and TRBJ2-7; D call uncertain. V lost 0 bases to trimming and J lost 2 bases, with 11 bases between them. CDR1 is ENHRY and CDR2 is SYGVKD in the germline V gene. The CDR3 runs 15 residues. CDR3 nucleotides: TGTGCCATCAGTGAGTCGATCGGCGGAACCTACGAGCAGTACTTC. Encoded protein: CAISESIGGTYEQYF.

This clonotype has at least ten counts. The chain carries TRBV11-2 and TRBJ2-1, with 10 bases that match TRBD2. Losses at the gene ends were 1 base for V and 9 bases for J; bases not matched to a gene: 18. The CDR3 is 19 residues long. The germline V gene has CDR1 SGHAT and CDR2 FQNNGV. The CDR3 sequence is CASSLGPPESSGSAVEQFF. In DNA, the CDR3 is TGTGCCAGCAGCTTAGGCCCCCCCGAGTCTAGCGGGAGTGCGGTTGAGCAGTTCTTC.

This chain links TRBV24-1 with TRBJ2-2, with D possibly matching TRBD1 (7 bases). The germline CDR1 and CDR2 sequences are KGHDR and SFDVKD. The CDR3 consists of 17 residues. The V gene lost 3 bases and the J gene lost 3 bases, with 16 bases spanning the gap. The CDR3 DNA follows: TGTGCCACCAGTGATCGCGGCGGGACAGACGACACCGGGGAGCTGTTTTTT. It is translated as CATSDRGGTDDTGELFF.

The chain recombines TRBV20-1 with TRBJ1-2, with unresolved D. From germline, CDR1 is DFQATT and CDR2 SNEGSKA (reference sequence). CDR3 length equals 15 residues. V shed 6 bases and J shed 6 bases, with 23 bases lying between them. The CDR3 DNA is TGCAGTGCCGTAGGTGGGGTGGGAATTGAGGATGGCTACACCTTC. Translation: CSAVGGVGIEDGYTF.

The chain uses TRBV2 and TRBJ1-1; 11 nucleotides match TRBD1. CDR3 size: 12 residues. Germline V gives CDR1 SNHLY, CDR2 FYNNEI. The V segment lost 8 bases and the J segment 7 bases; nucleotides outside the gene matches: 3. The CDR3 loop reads CASGQGADEAFF. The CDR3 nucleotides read TGTGCCAGCGGACAGGGGGCGGATGAAGCTTTCTTT.

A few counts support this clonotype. DNA of the CDR3: TGTGCCAGCTCACTTACTTCGGGATTTGGCTACAATGAGCAGTTCTTC. It is translated as CASSLTSGFGYNEQFF. The rearrangement joins TRBV18 to TRBJ2-1; D perhaps matches TRBD2 (5 bases). This CDR3 has 16 residues. The ends were cut back, 4 bases at V and 3 bases at J, with 16 bases in the middle. The germline V gene has CDR1 KGHSH and CDR2 LQKENI.

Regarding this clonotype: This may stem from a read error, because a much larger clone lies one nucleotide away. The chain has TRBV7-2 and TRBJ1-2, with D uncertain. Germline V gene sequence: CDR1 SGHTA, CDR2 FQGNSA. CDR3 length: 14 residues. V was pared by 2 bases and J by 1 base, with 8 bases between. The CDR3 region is CASSLYLFNYGYTF. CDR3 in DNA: TGTGCCAGCAGCTTATACCTATTTAACTATGGCTACACCTTC.

The CDR3 here is CASSVMAWDTGELFF. CDR3 in DNA: TGTGCCAGCAGTGTCATGGCTTGGGACACCGGGGAGCTGTTTTTT. The chain combines TRBV2 with TRBJ2-2, with D unclear. V was shortened by 4 bases and J by 3 bases, with 12 bases between the two germline ends. Germline CDR1 is SNHLY and CDR2 is FYNNEI. The CDR3 is 15 residues long.

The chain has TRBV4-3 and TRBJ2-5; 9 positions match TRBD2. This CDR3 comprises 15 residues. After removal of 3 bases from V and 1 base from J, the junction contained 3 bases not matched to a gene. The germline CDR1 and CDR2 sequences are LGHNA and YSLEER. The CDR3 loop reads CASSQGTSLQETQYF. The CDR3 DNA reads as TGCGCCAGCAGCCAGGGGACTAGCCTCCAAGAGACCCAGTACTTC.